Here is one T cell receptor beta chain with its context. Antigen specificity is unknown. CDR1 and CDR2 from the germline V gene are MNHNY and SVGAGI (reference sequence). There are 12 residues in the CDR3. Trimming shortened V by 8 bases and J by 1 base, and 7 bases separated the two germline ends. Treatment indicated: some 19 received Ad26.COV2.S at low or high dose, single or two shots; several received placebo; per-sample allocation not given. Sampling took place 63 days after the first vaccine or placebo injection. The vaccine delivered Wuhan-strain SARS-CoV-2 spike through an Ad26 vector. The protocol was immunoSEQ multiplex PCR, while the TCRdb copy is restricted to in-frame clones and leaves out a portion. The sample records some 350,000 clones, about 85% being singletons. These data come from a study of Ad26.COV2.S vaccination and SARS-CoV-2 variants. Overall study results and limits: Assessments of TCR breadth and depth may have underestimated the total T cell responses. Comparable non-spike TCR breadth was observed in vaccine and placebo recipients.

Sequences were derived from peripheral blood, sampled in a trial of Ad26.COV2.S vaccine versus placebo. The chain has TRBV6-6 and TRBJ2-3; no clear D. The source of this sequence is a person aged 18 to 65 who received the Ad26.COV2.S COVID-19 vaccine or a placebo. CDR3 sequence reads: CASGVGTDTQYF. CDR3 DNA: TGTGCCAGCGGAGTCGGCACAGATACGCAGTATTTT.